This T cell receptor (beta chain) derives from a study of blood T cell repertoires in COVID-19. Study-wide background: Whether acute or convalescent, the COVID-19 samples came from the United States, Italy and Spain.

The J segment lost 5 bases and the V segment lost 4 bases, leaving 13 bases of the junction unmatched. The CDR3 is 17 residues long. CDR1 and CDR2 (germline): LNHDA, SQIVND (reference sequence). Original methodology: Cell counts per sample came from amplifying reference gene primers. Sequenced by immunoSEQ multiplex PCR; TCRdb stores in-frame clones only, minus some. V, J and clone size derive from that table, while D and trimming were established from the DNA sequence. The sample records over 140,000 clones, about 80% being singletons. Participant-reported clinical history was the basis for cohort assignment. Recovery among Cohort 3 donors was established by two negative PCRs, clearance, or symptom resolution.

The V and J genes are TRBV19 and TRBJ1-2; TRBD1 agrees at 10 bases. Sequencing was performed on PBMCs or T cells enriched from blood (not recorded which). The sequence was obtained from a woman aged 50 to 65 who had recovered from COVID-19. CDR3 DNA sequence: TGTGCCAGTAGTACGACCGGGACAGGGGCCTTTCGGTATGGCTACACCTTC. As protein: CASSTTGTGAFRYGYTF.